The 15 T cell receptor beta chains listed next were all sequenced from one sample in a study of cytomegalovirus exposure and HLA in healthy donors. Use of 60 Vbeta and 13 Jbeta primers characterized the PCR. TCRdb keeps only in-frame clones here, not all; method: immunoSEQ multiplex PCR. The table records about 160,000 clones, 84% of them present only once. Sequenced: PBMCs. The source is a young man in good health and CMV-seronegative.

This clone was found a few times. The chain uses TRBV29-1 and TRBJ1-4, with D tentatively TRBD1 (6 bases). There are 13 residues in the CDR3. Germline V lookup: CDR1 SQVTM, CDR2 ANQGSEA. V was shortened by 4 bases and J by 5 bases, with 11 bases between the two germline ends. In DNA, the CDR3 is TGCAGCGTTGGGTGGGGGCGGAATGAAAAACTGTTTTTT. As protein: CSVGWGRNEKLFF.

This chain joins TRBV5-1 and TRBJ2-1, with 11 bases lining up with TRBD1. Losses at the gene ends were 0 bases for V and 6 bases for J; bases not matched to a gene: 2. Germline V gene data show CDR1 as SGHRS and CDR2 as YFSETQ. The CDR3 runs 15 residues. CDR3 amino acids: CASSLEGTGGNEQFF. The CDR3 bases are TGCGCCAGCAGCTTGGAGGGGACAGGGGGCAATGAGCAGTTCTTC. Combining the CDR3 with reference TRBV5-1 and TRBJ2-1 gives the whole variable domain KAGVTQTPRYLIKTRGQQVTLSCSPISGHRSVSWYQQTPGQGLQFLFEYFSETQRNKGNFPGRFSGRQFSNSRSEMNVSTLELGDSALYLCASSLEGTGGNEQFFGPGTRLTVL.

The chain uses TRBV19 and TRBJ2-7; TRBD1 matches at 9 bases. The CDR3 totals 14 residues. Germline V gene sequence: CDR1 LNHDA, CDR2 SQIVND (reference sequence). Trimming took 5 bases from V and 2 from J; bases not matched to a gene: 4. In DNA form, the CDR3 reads TGTGCCAGTAGTGCCGGGACAGGGCCCTACGAGCAGTACTTC. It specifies CASSAGTGPYEQYF.

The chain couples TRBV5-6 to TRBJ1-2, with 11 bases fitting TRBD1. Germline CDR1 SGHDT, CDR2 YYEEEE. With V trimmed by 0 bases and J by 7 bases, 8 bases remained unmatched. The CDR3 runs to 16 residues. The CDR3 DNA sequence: TGTGCCAGCAGCTTGGTGACGGACAGGGGGCTTGGTGGCTACACCTTC. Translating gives CASSLVTDRGLGGYTF.

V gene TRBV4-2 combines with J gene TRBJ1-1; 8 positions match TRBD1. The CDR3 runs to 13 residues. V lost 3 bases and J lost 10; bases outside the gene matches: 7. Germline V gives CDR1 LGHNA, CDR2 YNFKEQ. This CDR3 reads CASSQEQGEGAFF. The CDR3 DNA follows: TGTGCCAGCAGCCAGGAACAGGGGGAGGGAGCTTTCTTT.

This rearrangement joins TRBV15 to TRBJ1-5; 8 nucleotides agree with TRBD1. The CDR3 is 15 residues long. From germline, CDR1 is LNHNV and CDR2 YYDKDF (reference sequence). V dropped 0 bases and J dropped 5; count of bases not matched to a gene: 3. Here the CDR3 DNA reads TGTGCCACCAGCAGAGATTCAGGGGGCGATCAGCCCCAGCATTTT. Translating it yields CATSRDSGGDQPQHF. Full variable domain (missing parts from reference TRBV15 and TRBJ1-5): DAMVIQNPRYQVTQFGKPVTLSCSQTLNHNVMYWYQQKSSQAPKLLFHYYDKDFNNEADTPDNFQSRRPNTSFCFLDIRSPGLGDTAMYLCATSRDSGGDQPQHFGDGTRLSIL.

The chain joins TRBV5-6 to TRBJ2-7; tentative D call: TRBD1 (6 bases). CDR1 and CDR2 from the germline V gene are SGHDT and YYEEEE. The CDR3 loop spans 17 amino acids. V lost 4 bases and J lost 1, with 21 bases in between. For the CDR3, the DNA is TGTGCCAGCAGCGCCGGTGGTCTTTTGGGACATTCCTACGAGCAGTACTTC. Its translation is CASSAGGLLGHSYEQYF.

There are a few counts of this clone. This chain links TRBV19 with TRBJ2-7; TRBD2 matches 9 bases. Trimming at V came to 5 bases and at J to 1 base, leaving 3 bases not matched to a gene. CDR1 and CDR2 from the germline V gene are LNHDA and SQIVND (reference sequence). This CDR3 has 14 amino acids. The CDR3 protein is CASSVSGGSYEQYF. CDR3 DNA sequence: TGTGCCAGTAGTGTTAGCGGGGGATCCTACGAGCAGTACTTC.

For the CDR3, the DNA is TGTGCCAGCAGCTTAGCTTCTAGCGGGGACTACGAGCAGTACTTC. It translates to CASSLASSGDYEQYF. The genes are TRBV7-2 and TRBJ2-7; 9 nucleotides match TRBD2. Germline V gene data show CDR1 as SGHTA and CDR2 as FQGNSA. Germline trimming cut 0 bases from V and 3 bases from J; bases unmatched to any gene: 3. There are 15 residues in the CDR3.

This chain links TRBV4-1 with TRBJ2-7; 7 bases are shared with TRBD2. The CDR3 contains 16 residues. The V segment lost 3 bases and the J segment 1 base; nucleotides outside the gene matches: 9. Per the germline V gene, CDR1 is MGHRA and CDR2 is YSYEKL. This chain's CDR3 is CASSQGGTWPSYEQYF. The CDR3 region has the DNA TGCGCCAGCAGCCAGGGAGGGACTTGGCCGTCCTACGAGCAGTACTTC.

CDR3 nucleotides: TGTGCCAGTAGTATTTCGGATACGCAGTATTTT. Residues: CASSISDTQYF. V usage is TRBV19 and J usage is TRBJ2-3; D remains unclear. Trimming took 3 bases from V and 6 from J, leaving 4 bases between them. This CDR3 is built from 11 residues. Per the germline V gene, CDR1 is LNHDA and CDR2 is SQIVND (reference sequence).

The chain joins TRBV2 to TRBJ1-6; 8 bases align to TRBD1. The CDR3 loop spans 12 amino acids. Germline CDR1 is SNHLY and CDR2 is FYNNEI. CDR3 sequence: CGGQVYNSPLHF. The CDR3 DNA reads TGTGGGGGACAGGTCTATAATTCACCCCTCCACTTT.

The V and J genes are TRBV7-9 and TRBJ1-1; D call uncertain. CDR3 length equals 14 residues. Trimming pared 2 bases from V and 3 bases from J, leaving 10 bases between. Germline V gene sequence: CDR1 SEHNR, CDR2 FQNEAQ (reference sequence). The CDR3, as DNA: TGTGCCAGCAGCTTACGGGATGGCGACACTGAAGCTTTCTTT. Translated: CASSLRDGDTEAFF.

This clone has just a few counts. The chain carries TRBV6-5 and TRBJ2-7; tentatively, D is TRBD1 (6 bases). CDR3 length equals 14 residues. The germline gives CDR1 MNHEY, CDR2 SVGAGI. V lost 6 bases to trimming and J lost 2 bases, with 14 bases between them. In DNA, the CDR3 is TGTGCCAGCAGCTTAAAGGCAGGGGCCTACGAGCAGTACTTC. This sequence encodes CASSLKAGAYEQYF.

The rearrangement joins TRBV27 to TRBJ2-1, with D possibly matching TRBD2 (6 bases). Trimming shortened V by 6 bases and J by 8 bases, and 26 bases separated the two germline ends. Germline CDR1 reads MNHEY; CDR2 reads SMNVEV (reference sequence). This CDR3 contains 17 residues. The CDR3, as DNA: TGTGCCAGCAGCCGAAAATATGGGGGGACCCGCCGGGATGAGCAGTTCTTC. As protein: CASSRKYGGTRRDEQFF.